This TCR beta chain was documented in a study of blood T cell repertoires in COVID-19. Looking at the study overall: Samples of COVID-19 (acute and convalescent) were obtained from the United States, Italy and Spain. Sources were T cells, B-cell-depleted T cells, or PBMCs; the material itself was cDNA or gDNA.

Original analysis: Nucleated cell number was recorded as an estimate derived from reference gene primer amplification. Generated by immunoSEQ multiplex PCR, the TCRdb table keeps only in-frame clones and is missing some. The D gene and trimming were derived from the DNA, and the V and J assignments and clone size from that table. Found here are approximately 84,000 clones, around four fifths of them singletons; the top ten hold about an eighth. The CDR3 has 17 amino acids. The ends were cut back, 1 base at V and 0 bases at J, with 12 bases in the middle. CDR1 LGHNA and CDR2 YSLEER come from the germline V gene.

The chain is built from TRBV4-3 and TRBJ1-4; D gene unclear. The clonotype originates from a human donor in a cohort sampled during active COVID-19. Sample: peripheral blood. CDR3 region: CASSQGAAVPTNEKLFF. DNA for the CDR3: TGCGCCAGCAGCCAAGGGGCTGCCGTGCCAACTAATGAAAAACTGTTTTTT.